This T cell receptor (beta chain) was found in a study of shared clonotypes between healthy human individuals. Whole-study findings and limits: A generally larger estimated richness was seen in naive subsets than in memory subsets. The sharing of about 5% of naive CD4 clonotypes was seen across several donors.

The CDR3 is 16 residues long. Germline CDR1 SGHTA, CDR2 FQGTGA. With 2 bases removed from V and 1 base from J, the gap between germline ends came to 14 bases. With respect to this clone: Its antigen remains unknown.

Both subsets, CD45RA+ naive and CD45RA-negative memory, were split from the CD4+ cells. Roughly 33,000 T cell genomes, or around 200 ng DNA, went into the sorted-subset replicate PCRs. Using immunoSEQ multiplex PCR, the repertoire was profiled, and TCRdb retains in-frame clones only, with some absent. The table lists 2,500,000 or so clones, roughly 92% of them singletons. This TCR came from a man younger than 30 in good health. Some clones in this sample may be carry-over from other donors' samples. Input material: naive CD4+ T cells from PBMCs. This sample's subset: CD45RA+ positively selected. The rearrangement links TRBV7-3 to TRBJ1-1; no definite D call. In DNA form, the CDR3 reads TGTGCCAGCAGCTTATTGTCCCCGGGCCCGAACACTGAAGCTTTCTTT. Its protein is CASSLLSPGPNTEAFF.